The following is a T cell receptor (beta chain) sequence with its context. No antigen is known for it. This table comes from immunoSEQ multiplex PCR, and its TCRdb copy is limited to in-frame clones, with some not included. This table has 2 million to 2.5 million clones, more than 80% appearing once. CD4+ cell separation produced CD45RA+ naive and CD45RA-negative memory subsets. The data were taken from a study of shared clonotypes between healthy human individuals. Overall study: The donor pool was made up of a couple of women and three men aged 18 to 49. Per-donor plates numbered three CD4 naive, three CD4 memory, two CD8 naive and one CD8 memory.

Findings of the study overall: Naive subsets generally had larger estimated richness than memory subsets.

V gave up 2 bases and J gave up 4 bases, with 11 bases separating them. The germline V gene has CDR1 ENHRY and CDR2 SYGVKD. The CDR3 consists of 15 residues. Input material: naive CD4+ T cells from PBMCs. The subset: CD45RA+ positively selected. The chain combines TRBV10-3 with TRBJ1-4; no clear D. The TCR sequence derives from a man aged 18 to 29 in good health. Some clones in this sample may be carry-over from other donors' samples. The CDR3 region is CAISERAELNEKLFF. In DNA form, the CDR3 reads TGTGCCATCAGTGAGCGGGCGGAGCTTAATGAAAAACTGTTTTTT.